One TCR beta chain is described in this entry. Antigen unknown. V was clipped by 4 bases and J by 2 bases, with 18 bases between them. The V gene's germline CDR1 is SGHRS and CDR2 YFSETQ. CDR3 length: 16 residues. The sample belongs to a study of cytomegalovirus exposure and HLA in healthy donors. Study-level points and caveats: It was in a later analysis that TCR association rates were seen to vary by HLA locus, highest for DRB1 and lowest for HLA-C.

Nominally healthy donors were sampled, though unrecorded immune exposures were likely. The primer mix had 60 Vbeta and 13 Jbeta primers. Generated by immunoSEQ multiplex PCR, the TCRdb table keeps only in-frame clones and is missing some. The table has 90,000 to 130,000 clones, approximately 83% seen once; the top ten hold 1.5% to 2%. The clonotype comes from a man aged 35 to 55 in good health and CMV-seronegative. The chain recombines TRBV5-1 with TRBJ1-1; no firm D call. The sequenced material came from PBMCs. CDR3 sequence: CASSQRTGSTNTEAFF. The CDR3 region has the DNA TGCGCCAGCAGCCAACGCACGGGGTCAACTAACACTGAAGCTTTCTTT.